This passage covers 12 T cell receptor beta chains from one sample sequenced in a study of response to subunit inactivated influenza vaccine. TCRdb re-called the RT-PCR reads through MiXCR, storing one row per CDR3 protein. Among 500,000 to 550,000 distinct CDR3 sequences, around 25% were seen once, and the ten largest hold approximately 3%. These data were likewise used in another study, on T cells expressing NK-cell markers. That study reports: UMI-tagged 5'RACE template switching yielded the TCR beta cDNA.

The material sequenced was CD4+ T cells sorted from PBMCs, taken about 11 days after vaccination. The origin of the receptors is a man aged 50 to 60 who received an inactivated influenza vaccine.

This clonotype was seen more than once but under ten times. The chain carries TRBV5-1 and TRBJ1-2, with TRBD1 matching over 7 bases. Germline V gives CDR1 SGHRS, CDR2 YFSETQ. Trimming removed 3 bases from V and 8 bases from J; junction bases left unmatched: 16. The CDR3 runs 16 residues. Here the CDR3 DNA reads TGCGCCAGCAGCTCGGATGGACAGGTGACTTCAGGAGGCTACACCTTC. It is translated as CASSSDGQVTSGGYTF. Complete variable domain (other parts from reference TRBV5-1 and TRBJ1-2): KAGVTQTPRYLIKTRGQQVTLSCSPISGHRSVSWYQQTPGQGLQFLFEYFSETQRNKGNFPGRFSGRQFSNSRSEMNVSTLELGDSALYLCASSSDGQVTSGGYTFGSGTRLTVV.

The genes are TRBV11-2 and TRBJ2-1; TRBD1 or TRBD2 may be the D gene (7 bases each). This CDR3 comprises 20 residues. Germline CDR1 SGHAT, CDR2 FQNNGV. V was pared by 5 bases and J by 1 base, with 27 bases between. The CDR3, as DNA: TGTGCCAGCAGCCCGAGGGGGCGGGAGAGAATAATAAGGTCCTACAATGAGCAGTTCTTC. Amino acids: CASSPRGRERIIRSYNEQFF. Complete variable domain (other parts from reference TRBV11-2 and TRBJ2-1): EAGVAQSPRYKIIEKRQSVAFWCNPISGHATLYWYQQILGQGPKLLIQFQNNGVVDDSQLPKDRFSAERLKGVDSTLKIQPAKLEDSAVYLCASSPRGRERIIRSYNEQFFGPGTRLTVL.

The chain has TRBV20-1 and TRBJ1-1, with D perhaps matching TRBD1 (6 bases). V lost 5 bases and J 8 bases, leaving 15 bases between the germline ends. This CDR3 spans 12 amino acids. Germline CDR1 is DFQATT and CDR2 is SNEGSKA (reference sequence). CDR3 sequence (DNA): TGCAGTGCTGAAACAGGGTTGTCCGAAGCTTTCTTT. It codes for CSAETGLSEAFF.

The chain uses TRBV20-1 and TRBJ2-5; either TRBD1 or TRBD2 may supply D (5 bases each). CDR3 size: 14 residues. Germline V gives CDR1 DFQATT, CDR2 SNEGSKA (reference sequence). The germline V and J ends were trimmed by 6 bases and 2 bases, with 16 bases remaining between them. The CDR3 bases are TGCAGTGCAATAGGAACGGGGCAACAAGAGACCCAGTACTTC. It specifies CSAIGTGQQETQYF.

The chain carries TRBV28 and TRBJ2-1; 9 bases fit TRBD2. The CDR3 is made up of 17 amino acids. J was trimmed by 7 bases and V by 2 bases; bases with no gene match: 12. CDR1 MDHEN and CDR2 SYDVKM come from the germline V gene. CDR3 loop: CASSLDALAGIGNEQFF. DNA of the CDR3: TGTGCCAGCAGTTTAGATGCCCTAGCGGGAATCGGTAATGAGCAGTTCTTC.

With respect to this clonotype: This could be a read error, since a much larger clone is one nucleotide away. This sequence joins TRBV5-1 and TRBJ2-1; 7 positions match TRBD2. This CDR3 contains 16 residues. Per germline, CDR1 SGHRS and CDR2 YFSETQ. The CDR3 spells CASILTSWGSYNEQFF. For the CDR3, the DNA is TGCGCCAGCATCTTGACTAGCTGGGGCTCCTACAATGAGCAGTTCTTC.

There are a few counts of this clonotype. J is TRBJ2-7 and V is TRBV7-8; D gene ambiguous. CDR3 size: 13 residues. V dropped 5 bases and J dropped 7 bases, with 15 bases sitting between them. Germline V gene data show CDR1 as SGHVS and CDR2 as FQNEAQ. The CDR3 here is CASSPVLEGEQYF. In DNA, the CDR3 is TGTGCCAGCAGCCCAGTACTGGAAGGTGAGCAGTACTTC.

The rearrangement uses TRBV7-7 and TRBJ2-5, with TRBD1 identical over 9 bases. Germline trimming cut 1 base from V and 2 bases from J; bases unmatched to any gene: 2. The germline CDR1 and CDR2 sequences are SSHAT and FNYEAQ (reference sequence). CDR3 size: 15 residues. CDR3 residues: CASSLVGTGQETQYF. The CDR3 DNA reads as TGTGCCAGCAGCTTAGTGGGGACAGGGCAAGAGACCCAGTACTTC.

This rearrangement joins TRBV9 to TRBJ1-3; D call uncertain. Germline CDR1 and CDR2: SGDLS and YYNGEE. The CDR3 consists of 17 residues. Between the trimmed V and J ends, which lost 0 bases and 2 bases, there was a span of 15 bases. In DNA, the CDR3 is TGTGCCAGCAGCGTAGCCGGGTACCAAGCTACTGGAAACACCATATATTTT. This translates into CASSVAGYQATGNTIYF.

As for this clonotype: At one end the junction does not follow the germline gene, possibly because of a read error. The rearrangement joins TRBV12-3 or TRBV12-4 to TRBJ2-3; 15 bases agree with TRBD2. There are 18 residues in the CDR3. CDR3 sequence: CASSSPAGLAGGGDTQNF. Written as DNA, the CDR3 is TGTGCCAGCAGTTCGCCCGCGGGACTAGCGGGGGGTGGGGATACGCAGAATTTT.

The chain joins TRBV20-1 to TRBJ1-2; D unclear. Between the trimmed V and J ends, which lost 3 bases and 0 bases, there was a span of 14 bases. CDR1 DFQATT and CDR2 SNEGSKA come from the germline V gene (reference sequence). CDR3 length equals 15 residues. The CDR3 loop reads CSASAGSAANYGYTF. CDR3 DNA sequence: TGCAGTGCTAGCGCGGGGAGTGCAGCTAACTATGGCTACACCTTC.

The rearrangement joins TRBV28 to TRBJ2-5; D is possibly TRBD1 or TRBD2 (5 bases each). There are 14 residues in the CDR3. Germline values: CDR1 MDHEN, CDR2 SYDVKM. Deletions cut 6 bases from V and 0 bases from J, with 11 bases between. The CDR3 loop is CASRVTGHQETQYF. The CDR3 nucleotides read TGTGCCAGCAGGGTAACGGGACACCAAGAGACCCAGTACTTC. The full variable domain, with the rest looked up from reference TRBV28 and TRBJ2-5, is DVKVTQSSRYLVKRTGEKVFLECVQDMDHENMFWYRQDPGLGLRLIYFSYDVKMKEKGDIPEGYSVSREKKERFSLILESASTNQTSMYLCASRVTGHQETQYFGPGTRLLVL.